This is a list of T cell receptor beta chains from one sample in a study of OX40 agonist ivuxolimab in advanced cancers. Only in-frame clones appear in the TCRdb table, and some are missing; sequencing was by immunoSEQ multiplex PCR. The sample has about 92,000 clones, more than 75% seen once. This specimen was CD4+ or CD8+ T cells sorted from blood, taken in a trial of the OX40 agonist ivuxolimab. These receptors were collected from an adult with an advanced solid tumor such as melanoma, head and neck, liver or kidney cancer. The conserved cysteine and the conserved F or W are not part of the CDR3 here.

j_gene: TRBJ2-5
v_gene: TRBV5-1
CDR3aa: ASSFNGAEETQY

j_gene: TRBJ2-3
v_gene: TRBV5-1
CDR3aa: ASSLAPLSGTDTQY

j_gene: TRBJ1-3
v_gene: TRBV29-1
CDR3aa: SARQGGNTIY

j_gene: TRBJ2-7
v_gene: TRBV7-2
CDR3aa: ASSPRTGPTYEQY

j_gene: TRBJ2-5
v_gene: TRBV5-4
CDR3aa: ASSYPGQGQETQY

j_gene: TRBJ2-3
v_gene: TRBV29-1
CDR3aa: SGKRGTGGDTQY

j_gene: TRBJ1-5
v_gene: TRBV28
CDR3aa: ASSFSGTSDQPQH

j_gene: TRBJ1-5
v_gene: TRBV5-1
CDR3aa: ASSLGEGGNQPQH

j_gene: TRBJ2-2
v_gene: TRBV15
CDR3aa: ATSSVLGEVF

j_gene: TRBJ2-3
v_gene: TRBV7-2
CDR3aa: ASSLLGGFDTQY

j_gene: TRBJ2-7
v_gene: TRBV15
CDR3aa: ATSRDRSLESSYEQY

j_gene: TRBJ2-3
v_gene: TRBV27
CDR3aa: ASSLFGPTDTQY

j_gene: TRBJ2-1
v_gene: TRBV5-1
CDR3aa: ASSPGTVLGEQF

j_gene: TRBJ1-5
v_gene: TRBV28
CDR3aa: ASSWPRDKTNNQPQH

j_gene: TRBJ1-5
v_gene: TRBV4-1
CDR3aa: ASSQDSRTASLSNQPQH

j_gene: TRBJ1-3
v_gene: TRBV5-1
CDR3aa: ASSLAMGRAGNTIY